One and the same sample provided the 3 T cell receptor beta chains below, sequenced in a study of blood T cells in healthy people across ages. The use of a sample-barcoded 5' primer and a J-beta primer mix characterized a second PCR of 7 to 11 cycles. TCRdb re-analysed the 5' RACE reads in MiXCR, keeping a single row per CDR3 protein. The top ten hold under 25% of the sample, which has around 1,900,000 distinct CDR3 sequences, 35% to 50% seen once. Sequencing was done on a sample of blood. These receptors came from a human donor in good health.

As DNA, the CDR3 is TGTGCCAGCAGTCCAGACCGGACAGCAGAGATATACAATGAGCAGTTCTTC. Translation: CASSPDRTAEIYNEQFF. V gene TRBV28 combines with J gene TRBJ2-1, with D possibly being TRBD1 (6 bases). CDR3 length: 17 amino acids. Germline assignment: CDR1 MDHEN and CDR2 SYDVKM. Trimming cost V 5 bases and J 4 bases, with 21 bases left between them. Supplemented by reference TRBV28 and TRBJ2-1, the full variable domain reads DVKVTQSSRYLVKRTGEKVFLECVQDMDHENMFWYRQDPGLGLRLIYFSYDVKMKEKGDIPEGYSVSREKKERFSLILESASTNQTSMYLCASSPDRTAEIYNEQFFGPGTRLTVL.

The chain joins TRBV24-1 to TRBJ2-7, with TRBD2 matching over 7 bases. The length of the CDR3 is 12 residues. The trim removed 5 bases at V and 4 bases at J, leaving 1 base unmatched. Germline assignment: CDR1 KGHDR and CDR2 SFDVKD. The CDR3 DNA reads as TGTGCCACCAGTGCGGGGGGATACGAGCAGTACTTC. It codes for CATSAGGYEQYF.

This clonotype was seen more than once but under ten times. The chain links TRBV20-1 to TRBJ1-2, with D uncertain. The ends were cut back, 4 bases at V and 8 bases at J, with 17 bases in the middle. CDR1 is DFQATT and CDR2 is SNEGSKA in the germline V gene (reference sequence). The CDR3 loop spans 13 amino acids. CDR3 amino acids: CSATTPGLSGYTF. As DNA, the CDR3 is TGCAGTGCTACGACGCCAGGCCTCAGCGGCTACACCTTC.